This passage covers 29 T cell receptor beta chains from one sample sequenced in a study of tumor-infiltrating lymphocytes in primary liver carcinoma. Co-extraction of both nucleic acids (RNA and DNA) used about 17-31 mg of unsorted bulk tissue. Total RNA amounting to around 450 ng was the source from which TCR beta cDNA was made with a constant-region primer. Amplification in three nested multiplex PCR rounds with slightly modified ARM-PCR gave rise to TCR beta libraries. With TRBV1-TRBV30 forward primers and a C-beta reverse primer, the first two PCR rounds were run for 9 to 10 cycles each. TCRdb reprocessed the multiplex PCR reads with MiXCR, giving one entry per CDR3 protein. The sample gives about 21,000 distinct CDR3 sequences, around 76% of which show up once; more than 35% is in the top ten. Specimen: liver tumor tissue from sampling region 1. The subset: tumor region T1, superior pole. These receptors all come from a man aged 35 to 55 with primary liver carcinoma and hepatitis B virus infection.

Comments on this clonotype: The junction differs from germline at one of its ends, possibly a read error. The gene calls are TRBV7-9 and TRBJ2-7, with no clear D. This CDR3 contains 11 residues. Germline V gene sequence: CDR1 SEHNR, CDR2 FQNEAQ (reference sequence). The CDR3 sequence is CTSSLGFEQCF. The CDR3 DNA sequence: TGTACCAGCAGCTTGGGGTTCGAGCAGTGCTTC.

As to this clonotype: One end of the junction does not line up with germline, which may come from a read error. The chain couples TRBV12-3 or TRBV12-4 to TRBJ2-7; D could derive from TRBD1 or TRBD2 (5 bases each). The CDR3 runs to 15 residues. This CDR3 is CDSSRGTGSTYEQYF. DNA of the CDR3: TGTGACAGCAGCCGAGGGACGGGCTCGACCTATGAGCAGTACTTC.

On this clonotype itself: The junction shows a germline mismatch at one end, possibly a read error. The rearrangement uses TRBV5-1 and TRBJ2-1, with D possibly matching TRBD2 (5 bases). This CDR3 is built from 14 residues. Germline V gene sequence: CDR1 SGHRS, CDR2 YFSETQ. In DNA, the CDR3 is TGCGCCAGCAGCCCTCAGAGGGATTACAATGAGCAGTTATTC. It encodes CASSPQRDYNEQLF.

This clonotype has just one count. This CDR3 fails to terminate in the conserved phenylalanine or tryptophan, so it likely reflects a read error. This chain uses TRBV6-2 or TRBV6-3 with TRBJ1-1; D remains unclear. Germline V CDR1 and CDR2: MNHEY, SVGEGT. The length of the CDR3 is 14 residues. In nucleotides, the CDR3 is TGTACCAGTAGTTACCCAGAGCTGAACACTGAAGCTTTCGTT. This encodes CTSSYPELNTEAFV.

A word on this clonotype: The missing conserved phenylalanine or tryptophan at the end of this CDR3 makes a read error likely. The chain employs TRBV12-3 or TRBV12-4 and TRBJ1-2; 9 bases match TRBD1. J lost 6 bases, V lost 6 bases, and 11 bases had no gene match. This CDR3 is 15 amino acids long. CDR3 protein: CASSLEQGANNGYTL. The CDR3 nucleotides read TGTGCCAGCAGCCTCGAACAGGGGGCAAACAATGGCTACACCTTA.

The rearrangement uses TRBV6-6 and TRBJ2-1; 7 bases agree with TRBD2. This CDR3 has 14 residues. Trimming took 5 bases from V and 15 from J; bases not matched to a gene: 16. Germline V CDR1 and CDR2: MNHNY, SVGAGI (reference sequence). CDR3 nucleotide sequence: TGTGCCAGCAGTAAAGCGGGAAGGGCGGCGGAATCGTTCTTC. Protein sequence: CASSKAGRAAESFF.

With respect to this clonotype: As the CDR3 is not closed by the conserved phenylalanine or tryptophan, this likely results from a read error. V usage is TRBV11-2 and J usage is TRBJ1-6; D remains unclear. Germline values: CDR1 SGHAT, CDR2 FQNNGV. The CDR3 length is 15 residues. Trimming removed 9 bases from V and 10 bases from J, with 22 bases in between. CDR3 protein: CASNLEVAAISPLHC. CDR3 DNA: TGTGCCAGTAACTTAGAAGTGGCAGCCATCTCACCCCTCCACTGT.

Comment on this clonotype: An end of the junction does not agree with germline; a read error may underlie this. The V and J genes are TRBV12-3 or TRBV12-4 and TRBJ2-3; D not resolved. This CDR3 region has 13 residues. CDR3 nucleotides: TGTGTGAGCAGTTATCAGTACACAGATATGCAGTATTTT. Translating it yields CVSSYQYTDMQYF.

The chain employs TRBV6-5 and TRBJ2-5, with D possibly TRBD1 on 5 matching bases. The CDR3 covers 17 residues. Per the germline V gene, CDR1 is MNHEY and CDR2 is SVGAGI. V was shortened by 11 bases and J by 2 bases, with 27 bases between the two germline ends. The CDR3 sequence: CAGSYSRTLRGQETQYF. The CDR3 DNA reads TGTGCCGGTAGTTACTCCCGGACCCTTAGGGGACAAGAGACCCAGTACTTC.

The gene calls are TRBV5-5 and TRBJ2-1; possible D gene TRBD2, 5 bases. The CDR3 consists of 14 residues. Trimming took 6 bases from V and 1 from J, leaving 11 bases between them. Germline CDR1 reads SGHKS; CDR2 reads YYEKEE (reference sequence). CDR3 sequence reads: CASTGEGSYNEQFF. DNA for the CDR3: TGTGCCAGCACTGGAGAGGGTTCCTACAATGAGCAGTTCTTC.

As for this clonotype: A read error is possible here, since a much larger clone lies one base away. The chain joins TRBV9 to TRBJ2-5, with unresolved D. The CDR3 length is 17 residues. With 4 bases removed from V and 2 bases from J, the gap between germline ends came to 21 bases. Germline loops: CDR1 SGDLS, CDR2 YYNGEE. The DNA for the CDR3 is TGTGCCAGCAGCTTTTCGTGGACCCGGGCTGGGCAAGAGACCCAGTACTTC. This encodes CASSFSWTRAGQETQYF.

To note about this clonotype: A read error is likely, as this CDR3 ends without the conserved phenylalanine or tryptophan. The V and J genes are TRBV12-3 or TRBV12-4 and TRBJ2-3, with D unclear. Trimming cost V 5 bases and J 3 bases, with 3 bases left between them. The CDR3 runs 11 residues. Here the CDR3 reads CASSATDTQYY. The CDR3 bases are TGTGCCAGCAGTGCTACAGATACGCAGTATTAT.

The V gene is TRBV20-1, the J gene TRBJ2-1, with 9 nucleotides matching TRBD2. V gave up 3 bases and J gave up 10 bases; unmatched junction bases: 16. The CDR3 consists of 16 residues. CDR1 is DFQATT and CDR2 is SNEGSKA in the germline V gene (reference sequence). The CDR3 DNA follows: TGCAGTGCTAGTGCCCCGGCTAGCGGGAAGGCAGGAGAGCAGTTCTTC. This codes for CSASAPASGKAGEQFF.

The genes are TRBV29-1 and TRBJ2-5; D possibly matches TRBD1 or TRBD2 (5 bases each). The germline V gene encodes CDR1 SQVTM and CDR2 ANQGSEA. Trimming took off 3 bases at V and 4 bases at J, with 18 bases between the two ends. The CDR3 consists of 15 residues. DNA of the CDR3: TGCAGCGTTGAGACAGACTGGGGACGCGGAGAGACCCAGTACTTC. Its translation: CSVETDWGRGETQYF.

Note on this clonotype: A single base separates this from a much larger clone, so it may be a read error. Since the CDR3 does not end with the conserved phenylalanine or tryptophan, this likely comes from a read error. The chain joins TRBV5-1 to TRBJ2-7; TRBD2 aligns across 7 bases. The V segment lost 4 bases and the J segment 5 bases; nucleotides outside the gene matches: 9. In germline, CDR1 is SGHRS, CDR2 YFSETQ. The CDR3 loop spans 14 amino acids. CDR3 DNA: TGCGCCAGCAGCCCCCCAGCGGGAAGAAACGAGCAGTACTTA. Residues: CASSPPAGRNEQYL.

The chain is built from TRBV6-2 or TRBV6-3 and TRBJ2-7; a weak D match, TRBD1 (5 bases). The CDR3 covers 14 residues. Per the germline V gene, CDR1 is MNHEY and CDR2 is SVGEGT. The chain's CDR3 is CANSYLKGLGEQYF. Written as DNA, the CDR3 is TGTGCTAACAGTTACTTGAAGGGGCTCGGGGAGCAGTACTTC.

The chain uses TRBV29-1 and TRBJ2-1; 7 bases agree with TRBD1. The assigned J gene may be wrong: the sequence end matches TRBJ2-7 better. Germline V CDR1 and CDR2: SQVTM, ANQGSEA. The CDR3 loop spans 14 amino acids. The CDR3 DNA reads TGCAGCGTTGAAGGGGCCAGGGGGAAACACGAGCAGTACTTC. Its protein product is CSVEGARGKHEQYF.

Written as DNA, the CDR3 is TGTGCCAGCAGCCTATGCCGGCCAGTCAGTGAGCAGTTCTTC. Its translation: CASSLCRPVSEQFF. This chain links TRBV11-2 with TRBJ2-1; D call uncertain. The CDR3 extends over 14 amino acids. The V gene lost 5 bases and the J gene lost 9 bases, with 17 bases spanning the gap. Germline V CDR1 and CDR2: SGHAT, FQNNGV. Complete variable domain (other parts from reference TRBV11-2 and TRBJ2-1): EAGVAQSPRYKIIEKRQSVAFWCNPISGHATLYWYQQILGQGPKLLIQFQNNGVVDDSQLPKDRFSAERLKGVDSTLKIQPAKLEDSAVYLCASSLCRPVSEQFFGPGTRLTVL.

Concerning this clonotype: A much larger clone lies one base from this, so it may be a read error. The genes are TRBV15 and TRBJ1-5; D remains unclear. CDR1 is LNHNV and CDR2 is YYDKDF in the germline V gene (reference sequence). The CDR3 runs to 16 residues. The CDR3 here is CATSHRLVDGDQLQHF. DNA for the CDR3: TGTGCCACCAGTCACCGACTCGTGGATGGGGATCAGCTCCAGCATTTT.

This clonotype was seen more than once but under ten times. The junction differs from germline at one of its ends, possibly a read error. This chain uses TRBV14 with TRBJ2-1; D gene uncertain. The CDR3 has 13 amino acids. Germline CDR1 SGHDN, CDR2 FVKESK. CDR3 protein: CASSQVPFNEQFF. The CDR3 DNA follows: TGTGCCAGCAGCCAAGTGCCATTCAATGAGCAATTCTTC.

With respect to this clonotype: This CDR3 is missing its conserved last phenylalanine or tryptophan, likely due to a read error. This sequence joins TRBV6-1 and TRBJ2-7; 10 nucleotides align to TRBD2. With V trimmed by 9 bases and J by 6 bases, 11 bases remained unmatched. CDR1 and CDR2 from the germline V gene are MNHNS and SASEGT. The length of the CDR3 is 14 residues. CDR3 sequence reads: CASSRGRTSGEQYI. CDR3 in DNA: TGTGCCAGTAGTAGAGGTCGGACTAGCGGCGAGCAGTACATC.

This clonotype is medium-sized in the sample. This rearrangement joins TRBV7-8 to TRBJ2-2; 7 bases match TRBD2. With 3 bases clipped from V and 1 base from J, the junction kept 5 bases outside the gene matches. The CDR3 has 16 amino acids. Germline V gene lookup returns CDR1 SGHVS and CDR2 FQNEAQ. In nucleotides, the CDR3 is TGTGCCAGCAGCTTTGCGGGAGTCTTGAACACCGGGGAGCTGTTTTTT. Its protein is CASSFAGVLNTGELFF.

Worth noting for this clonotype: Without the conserved terminal phenylalanine or tryptophan, this CDR3 likely stems from a read error. The chain links TRBV4-3 to TRBJ2-3; TRBD2 matches 10 bases. CDR3 length: 16 amino acids. The germline CDR1 and CDR2 sequences are LGHNA and YSLEER. The V segment lost 1 base and the J segment 7 bases; nucleotides outside the gene matches: 8. CDR3 nucleotide sequence: TGCGCCAGCAGCCAAGGAGCAGGGACTAGCGCTAATACGCAGTATCTT. Its translation is CASSQGAGTSANTQYL.

This clonotype was found many times. CDR3 bases: TGCAGTGCTAGAGATCTACAGGGTCTCGATGGCTACACCTTC. Protein sequence: CSARDLQGLDGYTF. The rearrangement links TRBV20-1 to TRBJ1-2, with D possibly being TRBD1 (6 bases). The CDR3 has 14 amino acids. V was clipped by 0 bases and J by 6 bases, with 14 bases between them. Germline CDR1 and CDR2: DFQATT and SNEGSKA (reference sequence).

This clonotype was recorded once. The conserved phenylalanine or tryptophan normally closing the CDR3 is absent here, so this likely arose from a read error. The J gene is TRBJ2-7, the V gene TRBV7-9, with 11 bases matching TRBD1. CDR1 and CDR2 (germline): SEHNR, FQNEAQ (reference sequence). This CDR3 has 16 amino acids. The CDR3 nucleotides are TGTGCCAGCACCTTAGCTTTTGGGACAGGGGGAGACGAGCAGTACCTC. Encoded protein: CASTLAFGTGGDEQYL.

As regards this clonotype: A read error is likely, as this CDR3 ends without the conserved phenylalanine or tryptophan. V gene TRBV6-2 or TRBV6-3 combines with J gene TRBJ2-7; D is undetermined. Germline V gene sequence: CDR1 MNHEY, CDR2 SVGEGT. This CDR3 is built from 14 residues. V shed 6 bases and J shed 0 bases, with 12 bases lying between them. The DNA for the CDR3 is TGTGCCAGCAGCTCTCCGATGAGCTCCTACGAGCAGTACCTC. As protein: CASSSPMSSYEQYL.

Regarding this clonotype: Being one base from a much bigger clone, this may be a read error. This chain joins TRBV11-1 and TRBJ1-1; 10 bases align to TRBD1. The CDR3 spans 14 residues. The V gene's germline CDR1 is SGHAT and CDR2 FQDESV (reference sequence). V shed 5 bases, J shed 3 bases, and the junction held 3 bases outside the gene matches. For the CDR3, the DNA is TGTGCCAGCAGCACCGGGACAGGGGACACTGAAGCTTTCTTT. This translates into CASSTGTGDTEAFF. Looking up the rest from reference TRBV11-1 and TRBJ1-1 gives the full variable domain: EAEVAQSPRYKITEKSQAVAFWCDPISGHATLYWYRQILGQGPELLVQFQDESVVDDSQLPKDRFSAERLKGVDSTLKIQPAELGDSAMYLCASSTGTGDTEAFFGQGTRLTVV.

Regarding this clonotype: Given the absence of the conserved phenylalanine or tryptophan at the CDR3 end, a read error is likely. No DNA is shown, since the ends of the CDR3 on it are uncertain; the CDR3 is the one TCRdb lists. The V and J genes are TRBV6-5 and TRBJ2-7; the table's D call, TRBD1, was not checked against the DNA. Germline V lookup: CDR1 MNHEY, CDR2 SVGAGI. Ends included, the CDR3 has 13 residues. The CDR3 sequence: CVSRIKGAGEQHL.

Worth noting for this clonotype: The junction differs from germline at one of its ends, possibly a read error. This sequence joins TRBV5-5 and TRBJ2-1, with a weak D call TRBD2 (6 bases). The germline V gene encodes CDR1 SGHKS and CDR2 YYEKEE (reference sequence). The CDR3 totals 17 residues. This chain's CDR3 is CASSSGVAIGYYNGQCF. Here the CDR3 DNA reads TGTGCCAGCAGCTCGGGAGTAGCCATCGGTTACTACAATGGGCAGTGCTTC.